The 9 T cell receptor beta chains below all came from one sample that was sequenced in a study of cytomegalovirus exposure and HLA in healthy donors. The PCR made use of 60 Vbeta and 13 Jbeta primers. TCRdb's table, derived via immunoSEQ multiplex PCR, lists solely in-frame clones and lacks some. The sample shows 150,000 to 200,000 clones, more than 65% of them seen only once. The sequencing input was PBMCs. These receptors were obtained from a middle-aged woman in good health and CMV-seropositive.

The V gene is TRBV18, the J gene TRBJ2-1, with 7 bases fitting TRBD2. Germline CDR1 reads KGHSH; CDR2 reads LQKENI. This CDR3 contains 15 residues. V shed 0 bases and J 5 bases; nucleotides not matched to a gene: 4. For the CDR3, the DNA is TGTGCCAGCTCACCACCGAACGCGGGGGACAATGAGCAGTTCTTC. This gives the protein CASSPPNAGDNEQFF.

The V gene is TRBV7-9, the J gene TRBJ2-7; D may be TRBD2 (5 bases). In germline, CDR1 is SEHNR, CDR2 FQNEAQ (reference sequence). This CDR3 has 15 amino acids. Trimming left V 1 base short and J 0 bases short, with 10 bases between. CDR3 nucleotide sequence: TGTGCCAGCAGCTTAGGTTCGGGGAGCTCCTACGAGCAGTACTTC. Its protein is CASSLGSGSSYEQYF.

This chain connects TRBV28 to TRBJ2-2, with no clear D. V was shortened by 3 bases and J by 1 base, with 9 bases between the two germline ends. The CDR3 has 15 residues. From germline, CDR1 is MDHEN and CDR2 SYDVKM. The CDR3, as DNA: TGTGCCAGCAGTTTCCTTCCACAGAACACCGGGGAGCTGTTTTTT. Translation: CASSFLPQNTGELFF.

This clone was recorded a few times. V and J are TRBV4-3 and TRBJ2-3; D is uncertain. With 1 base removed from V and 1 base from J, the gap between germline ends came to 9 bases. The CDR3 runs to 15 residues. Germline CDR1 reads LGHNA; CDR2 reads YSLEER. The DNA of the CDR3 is TGCGCCAGCAGCCAAGGGGCCCAGCGCACAGATACGCAGTATTTT. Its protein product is CASSQGAQRTDTQYF.

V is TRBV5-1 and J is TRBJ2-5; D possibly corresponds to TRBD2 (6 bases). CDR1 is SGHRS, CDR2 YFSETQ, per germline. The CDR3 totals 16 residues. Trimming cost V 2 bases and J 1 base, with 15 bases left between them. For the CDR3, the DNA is TGCGCCAGCAGCTTTACTATGGCGGGGTTCCAAGAGACCCAGTACTTC. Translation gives CASSFTMAGFQETQYF.

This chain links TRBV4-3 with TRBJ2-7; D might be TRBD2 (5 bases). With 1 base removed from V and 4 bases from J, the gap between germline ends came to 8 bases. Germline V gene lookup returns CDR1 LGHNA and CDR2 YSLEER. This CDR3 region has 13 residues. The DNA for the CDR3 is TGCGCCAGCAGCCAAGGGGGAGTTTACGAGCAGTACTTC. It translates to CASSQGGVYEQYF.

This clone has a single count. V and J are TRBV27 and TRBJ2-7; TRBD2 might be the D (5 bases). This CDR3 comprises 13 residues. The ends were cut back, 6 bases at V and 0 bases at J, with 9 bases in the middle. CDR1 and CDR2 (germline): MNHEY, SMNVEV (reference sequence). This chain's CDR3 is CASSAGDSYEQYF. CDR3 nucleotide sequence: TGTGCCAGCAGCGCCGGGGACTCCTACGAGCAGTACTTC.

CDR3 sequence: CASSQDRGQGGEKLFF. Written as DNA, the CDR3 is TGTGCCAGCAGCCAAGATCGGGGACAGGGCGGCGAAAAACTGTTTTTT. The V call is TRBV4-2, the J call TRBJ1-4, with 9 bases fitting TRBD1. V shed 0 bases, J shed 8 bases, and the junction held 7 bases outside the gene matches. CDR3 size: 16 residues. Germline CDR1 LGHNA, CDR2 YNFKEQ.

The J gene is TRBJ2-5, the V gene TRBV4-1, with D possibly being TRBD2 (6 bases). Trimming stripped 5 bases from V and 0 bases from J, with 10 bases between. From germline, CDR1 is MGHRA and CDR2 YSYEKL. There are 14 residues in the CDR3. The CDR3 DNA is TGCGCCAGCAGCTGGACTACCTACCAAGAGACCCAGTACTTC. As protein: CASSWTTYQETQYF.